The rows below give T cell receptor beta chains drawn from one sample of a study of control samples from healthy donors and cancer patients. The repertoire was sequenced with immunoSEQ multiplex PCR; TCRdb's copy has only in-frame clones and lacks some. This table has some 120,000 clones, 85% to 95% appearing once. Sample: blood. These receptors were obtained from a man aged 25 to 40 in good health. Both conserved end residues are part of each CDR3. A D gene is named only where the DNA matches it firmly. A row's size may be missing; if present it is once, few, many or a size class.

.	.	TRBV28	TRBJ2-5	TGTGCCAGCACCACCGGGGGGCACCAAGAGACCCAGTACTTC	CASTTGGHQETQYF
TRBD2	.	TRBV3-1/TRBV3-2	TRBJ2-3	TGTGCCAGCAGCCAAGGAGGGCGGGGAGCGGGGGTGACAGATACGCAGTATTTT	CASSQGGRGAGVTDTQYF
.	.	TRBV28	TRBJ1-1	TGTGCCAGCAGTACCCGCAGGGGATTGAACACTGAAGCTTTCTTT	CASSTRRGLNTEAFF
.	.	TRBV2	TRBJ1-3	TGTGCCAGCGGCGGGACCTACTCTGGAAACACCATATATTTT	CASGGTYSGNTIYF
.	.	TRBV4-1	TRBJ1-5	TGCGCCAGCAGCCAAGGCCGGGGGTCGAGCAATCAGCCCCAGCATTTT	CASSQGRGSSNQPQHF
.	.	TRBV2	TRBJ1-1	TGTGCCAGCAGTGTAGGGCTCGTCTTGGACACTGAAGCTTTCTTT	CASSVGLVLDTEAFF
TRBD1	.	TRBV5-5	TRBJ2-7	TGTGCCAGCAGCCCGACTGAGGGACAGTACGAGCAGTACTTC	CASSPTEGQYEQYF
.	.	TRBV19	TRBJ1-3	TGTGCCAGTAGTCCGGACAGTGTCCGAGACACGGCCATATATTTT	CASSPDSVRDTAIYF
TRBD2	.	TRBV5-1	TRBJ2-5	TGCGCCAGCAGCTTGCCGGGGGGTGCCGGGTTTGAGACCCAGTACTTC	CASSLPGGAGFETQYF
.	.	TRBV5-1	TRBJ2-1	TGCGCCAGCAGTTTAGAAGGGGTTGAGTCAAATGAGCAGTTCTTC	CASSLEGVESNEQFF
.	.	TRBV25-1	TRBJ1-4	TGTGCCAGCCTCTCTGGCGGAAAACTGTTTTTT	CASLSGGKLFF
.	few	TRBV7-9	TRBJ2-7	TGTGCCAGCAGCTTAGCCGGGACTCCGGTCGAGCAGTACTTC	CASSLAGTPVEQYF
TRBD1	.	TRBV3-1/TRBV3-2	TRBJ2-3	TGTGCCAGCAGCCAAGCGGGGACAGGGGAGGATACGCAGTATTTT	CASSQAGTGEDTQYF
TRBD1	.	TRBV4-1	TRBJ2-5	TGCGCCAGCAGCCAAGAGACGGGACAGGGCAACCAAGAGACCCAGTACTTC	CASSQETGQGNQETQYF
.	.	TRBV5-1	TRBJ2-3	TGCGCCAGCGGGCGAGAAAGGGGCGATACGCAGTATTTT	CASGRERGDTQYF
.	.	TRBV27	TRBJ2-7	TGTGCCAGCAGTTTTCGGATATCCTACGAGCAGTACTTC	CASSFRISYEQYF
.	.	TRBV11-2	TRBJ1-1	TGTGCCAGCAAAGGGATTAACACTGAAGCTTTCTTT	CASKGINTEAFF
.	.	TRBV5-6	TRBJ2-7	TGTGCCAGCAGCCAGATACGGGTATCCGACGAGCAGTACTTC	CASSQIRVSDEQYF
.	.	TRBV5-1	TRBJ1-4	TGCGCCAGCAGCTTGGGACTCCCCGGTGGGGAACTGTTTTTT	CASSLGLPGGELFF
.	.	TRBV19	TRBJ1-2	TGTGCCAGTAGCCATGGCGGGCAGGGCGGCTATGGCTACACCTTC	CASSHGGQGGYGYTF
.	.	TRBV9	TRBJ1-2	TGTGCCAGCAGCGAACAAACGAACTATGGCTACACCTTC	CASSEQTNYGYTF
.	.	TRBV11-2	TRBJ2-3	TGTGCCAGCAGCTTTTGGCTAGCTGAGACAGATACGCAGTATTTT	CASSFWLAETDTQYF
.	few	TRBV7-9	TRBJ2-1	TGTGCCAGCAGCCTGGCAGGGGGGAGCGATGAGCAGTTCTTC	CASSLAGGSDEQFF
.	.	TRBV27	TRBJ1-6	TGTGCCAGCAGCTTCGCCCTTGACTCACCCCTCCACTTT	CASSFALDSPLHF
TRBD2	.	TRBV27	TRBJ2-3	TGTGCCAGCAGTTTTAGGCTAGCGGGGGGCACAGATACGCAGTATTTT	CASSFRLAGGTDTQYF
TRBD2	once	TRBV5-1	TRBJ2-3	TGCGCCAGCAGCCCAGTCCTGACTAGCGATACGCAGTATTTT	CASSPVLTSDTQYF
.	.	TRBV9	TRBJ2-3	TGTGCCAGCAGCGTAGCGGGTAAAGTCACAGATACGCAGTATTTT	CASSVAGKVTDTQYF
.	.	TRBV6-6	TRBJ1-5	TGTGCCAGCAGTTCAAACAGGGATCAGCCCCAGCATTTT	CASSSNRDQPQHF
TRBD2	once	TRBV6-4	TRBJ2-3	TGTGCCAGCAGTGAAACGGGGGGGAGCACAGATACGCAGTATTTT	CASSETGGSTDTQYF
.	few	TRBV13	TRBJ2-7	TGTGCCAGCAGCTCGGGACTGACCCTGTCGTACGAGCAGTACTTC	CASSSGLTLSYEQYF
TRBD2	once	TRBV3-1/TRBV3-2	TRBJ2-5	TGTGCCAGCAGCCAAGAACCTAGCGGGGCAGAGACCCAGTACTTC	CASSQEPSGAETQYF
.	once	TRBV4-1	TRBJ1-4	TGCGCCAGCAGCCAAGAGTTTTTAATAGAGGGTGAACTGTTTTTT	CASSQEFLIEGELFF
TRBD2	.	TRBV5-3	TRBJ2-2	TGTGTCAGAAGCTCAGCCTCTGGCCGGGGGGAAAATCCGAACACCGGGGAGCTGTTTTTT	CVRSSASGRGENPNTGELFF
.	once	TRBV3-1/TRBV3-2	TRBJ1-1	TGTGCCAGCAGCCCCATCTGGGGGGGAAGCGACACTGAAGCTTTCTTT	CASSPIWGGSDTEAFF
.	.	TRBV7-9	TRBJ1-3	TGTGCCAGCAGCTTACAGGGGAGGTCTGGAAACACCATATATTTT	CASSLQGRSGNTIYF
.	once	TRBV28	TRBJ1-4	TGTGCCAGCAGTTTAGATAAAATAGGTGAACTGTTTTTT	CASSLDKIGELFF